The present T cell receptor beta chain was sequenced within a study of blood T cell repertoires in COVID-19. Study summary: T cells, B-cell-depleted T cells, or PBMCs provided the cDNA or gDNA that served as material.

Which cohort a participant joined came from the clinical history participants gave. How the authors handled the data: Nucleated cell number was recorded as an estimate derived from reference gene primer amplification. The protocol was immunoSEQ multiplex PCR, while the TCRdb copy is restricted to in-frame clones and leaves out a portion. D and trimming were read from the DNA, whereas the V and J calls and clone size are those reported in that table. The sample lists 490,000 or so clones, about 88% seen once, with around 7.9% in the top ten. Per germline, CDR1 LGHDT and CDR2 YNNKEL (reference sequence). CDR3 length equals 15 residues. The V and J ends lost 1 base and 2 bases respectively, with 11 bases between them.

The chain uses TRBV3-1 (or the pseudogene TRBV3-2) and TRBJ1-1, with D maybe TRBD1 (5 bases). The sequence was obtained from a woman aged 60-70 years who had recovered from COVID-19. Input material: PBMCs or T cells enriched from blood (not recorded which). The CDR3 coding sequence is TGTGCCAGCAGCCAAGTATGGGACTCAAACACTGAAGCTTTCTTT. Amino acid sequence: CASSQVWDSNTEAFF.